Below, one T cell receptor (beta chain) is given with its context. The data derive from a study of blood T cell repertoires in COVID-19. Study summary: Acute and convalescent COVID-19 specimens originated in the United States, Italy and Spain. From T cells, B-cell-depleted T cells, or PBMCs came the material, which was cDNA or gDNA.

As originally analysed: From reference gene primer amplification, estimates of nucleated cell counts were derived. TCRdb keeps only in-frame clones here, not all; method: immunoSEQ multiplex PCR. That table furnishes V, J and clone size, whereas the DNA furnished D and trimming. The sample lists tens of thousands of clones, 87% occurring once. This receptor was obtained from a man aged 60-69 years with acute or convalescent COVID-19. The sample taken for sequencing was peripheral blood.

The CDR3, as DNA: TGTGCCATCAGTGGGGACAGGGGTGGAACCTACGAGCAGTACTTC. Encoded protein: CAISGDRGGTYEQYF. The genes are TRBV10-3 and TRBJ2-7, with TRBD1 identical over 10 bases. This CDR3 has 15 residues. The V and J ends lost 4 bases and 2 bases, in that order; junction bases with no gene match: 5. Germline assignment: CDR1 ENHRY and CDR2 SYGVKD.